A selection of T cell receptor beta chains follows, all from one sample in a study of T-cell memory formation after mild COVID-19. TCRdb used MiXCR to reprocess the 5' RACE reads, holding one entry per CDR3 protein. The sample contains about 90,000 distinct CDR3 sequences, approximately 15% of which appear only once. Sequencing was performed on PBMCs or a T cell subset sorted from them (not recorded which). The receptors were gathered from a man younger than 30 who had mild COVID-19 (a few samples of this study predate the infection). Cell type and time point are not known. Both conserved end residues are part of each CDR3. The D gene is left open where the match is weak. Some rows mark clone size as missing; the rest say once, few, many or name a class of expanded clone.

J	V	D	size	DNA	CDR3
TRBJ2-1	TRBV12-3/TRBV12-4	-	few	TGTGCCAGCAGTTTATCGGGGGCCTACAGCAATGAGCAGTTCTTC	CASSLSGAYSNEQFF
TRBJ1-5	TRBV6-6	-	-	TGTGCCAGCATCGACCGGGACATAGTTAGCAATCAGCCCCAGCATTTT	CASIDRDIVSNQPQHF
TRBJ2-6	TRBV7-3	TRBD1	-	TGTGCCAGCAGCGGGGATCACGGGGACAGGGTGACTGGGGCCAACGTCCTGACTTTC	CASSGDHGDRVTGANVLTF
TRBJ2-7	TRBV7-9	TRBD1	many	TGTGCCAGCAGCCCCAGGGACAGATCCTACGAGCAGTACTTC	CASSPRDRSYEQYF
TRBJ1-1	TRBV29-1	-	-	TGCAGCGTTGAACAGAACACTGAAGCTTTCTTT	CSVEQNTEAFF
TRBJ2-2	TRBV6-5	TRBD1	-	TGTGCCAGCAGTTACTCGGGGACAGCAACCGGGGAGCTGTTTTTT	CASSYSGTATGELFF
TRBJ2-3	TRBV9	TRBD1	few	TGTGCCAGCAGCGTAGTAGGGGGCCGCACAGATACGCAGTATTTT	CASSVVGGRTDTQYF
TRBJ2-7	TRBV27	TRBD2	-	TGTGCCAGCAAGGCGACTAGCGTCTCCTACGAGCAGTACTTC	CASKATSVSYEQYF
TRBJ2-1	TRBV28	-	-	TGTGCCAGCAGTTTCGGCCAGGTAGCCTACAATGAGCAGTTCTTC	CASSFGQVAYNEQFF
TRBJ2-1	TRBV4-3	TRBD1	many	TGCGCCAGCAGCCATGCCGGGACAGGGTATATCTACAATGAGCAGTTCTTC	CASSHAGTGYIYNEQFF